This TCR beta chain was captured in a study of blood T cell repertoires in COVID-19. Looking at the study overall: Donors in the United States, Italy and Spain gave samples during acute or convalescent COVID-19. T cells, B-cell-depleted T cells, or PBMCs provided the cDNA or gDNA that served as material.

Sequencing was performed with immunoSEQ multiplex PCR; in TCRdb, only in-frame clones are kept and a portion is missing. The sample records around 190,000 clones, about 86% being singletons. This TCR was recovered from a man aged 45-65 years with active or convalescent COVID-19. Sequences were obtained from peripheral blood.

The CDR3, as DNA: TGTGCCAGCAGTTTTTGGGAGGGCACAGATACGCAGTATTTT. Its translation: CASSFWEGTDTQYF. The chain uses TRBV28 and TRBJ2-3; a possible D gene is TRBD2 (6 bases). The CDR3 spans 14 residues. In germline, CDR1 is MDHEN, CDR2 SYDVKM. Trimming pared 3 bases from V and 1 base from J, leaving 8 bases between.